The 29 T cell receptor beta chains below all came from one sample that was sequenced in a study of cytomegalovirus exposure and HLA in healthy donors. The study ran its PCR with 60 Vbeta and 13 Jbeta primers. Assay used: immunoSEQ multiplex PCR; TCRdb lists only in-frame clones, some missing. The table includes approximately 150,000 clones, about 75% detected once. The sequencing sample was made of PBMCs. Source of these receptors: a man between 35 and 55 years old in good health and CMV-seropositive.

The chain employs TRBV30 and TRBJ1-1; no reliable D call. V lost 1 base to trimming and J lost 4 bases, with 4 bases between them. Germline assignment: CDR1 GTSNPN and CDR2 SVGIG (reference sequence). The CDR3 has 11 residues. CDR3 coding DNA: TGTGCCTGGAGTGAGAGCACTGAAGCTTTCTTT. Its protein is CAWSESTEAFF.

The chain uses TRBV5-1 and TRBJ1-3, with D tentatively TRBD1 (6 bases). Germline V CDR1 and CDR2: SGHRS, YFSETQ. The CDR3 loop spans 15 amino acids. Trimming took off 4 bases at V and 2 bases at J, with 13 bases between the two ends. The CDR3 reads CASSNPQGAGNTIYF. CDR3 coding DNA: TGCGCCAGCAGCAATCCACAGGGAGCTGGAAACACCATATATTTT. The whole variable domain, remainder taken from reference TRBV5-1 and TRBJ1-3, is KAGVTQTPRYLIKTRGQQVTLSCSPISGHRSVSWYQQTPGQGLQFLFEYFSETQRNKGNFPGRFSGRQFSNSRSEMNVSTLELGDSALYLCASSNPQGAGNTIYFGEGSWLTVV.

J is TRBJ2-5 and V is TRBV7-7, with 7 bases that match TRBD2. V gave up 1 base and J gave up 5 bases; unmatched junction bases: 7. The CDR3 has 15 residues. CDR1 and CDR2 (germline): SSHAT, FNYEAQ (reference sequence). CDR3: CASSLGAGALETQYF. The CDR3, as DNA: TGTGCCAGCAGCTTAGGGGCGGGAGCGCTGGAGACCCAGTACTTC.

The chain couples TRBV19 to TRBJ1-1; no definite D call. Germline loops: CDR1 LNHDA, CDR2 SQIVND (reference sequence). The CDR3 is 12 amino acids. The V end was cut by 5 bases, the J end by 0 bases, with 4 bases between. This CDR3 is CASSEMNTEAFF. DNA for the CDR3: TGTGCCAGTAGTGAGATGAACACTGAAGCTTTCTTT.

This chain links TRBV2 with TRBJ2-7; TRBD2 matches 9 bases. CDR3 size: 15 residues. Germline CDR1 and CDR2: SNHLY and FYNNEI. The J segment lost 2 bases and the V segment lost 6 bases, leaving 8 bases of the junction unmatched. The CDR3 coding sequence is TGTGCCAGCAGGGCGGCGGGAGGGCGGACCTACGAGCAGTACTTC. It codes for CASRAAGGRTYEQYF.

This CDR3 reads CASSPPNPGQGYEQYF. The CDR3 DNA follows: TGTGCCAGCAGTCCACCAAACCCAGGACAGGGCTACGAGCAGTACTTC. This chain joins TRBV28 and TRBJ2-7; 8 positions agree with TRBD1. The V gene's germline CDR1 is MDHEN and CDR2 SYDVKM. V lost 5 bases to trimming and J lost 3 bases; unmatched junction nucleotides: 12. The CDR3 totals 16 residues.

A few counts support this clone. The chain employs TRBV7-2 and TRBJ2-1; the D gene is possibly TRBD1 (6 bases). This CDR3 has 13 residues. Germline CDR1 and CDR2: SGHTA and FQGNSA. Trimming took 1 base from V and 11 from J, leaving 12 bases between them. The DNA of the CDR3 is TGTGCCAGCAGCTTAGATACAGGGCCTAAGCAGTTCTTC. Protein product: CASSLDTGPKQFF.

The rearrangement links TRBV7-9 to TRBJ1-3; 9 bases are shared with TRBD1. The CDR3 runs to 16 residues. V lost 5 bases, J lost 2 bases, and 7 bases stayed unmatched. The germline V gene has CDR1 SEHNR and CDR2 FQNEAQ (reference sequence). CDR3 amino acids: CASSLDRGRPGNTIYF. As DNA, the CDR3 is TGTGCCAGCAGCCTGGACAGGGGAAGGCCTGGAAACACCATATATTTT. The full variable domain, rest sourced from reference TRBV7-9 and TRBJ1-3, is DTGVSQNPRHKITKRGQNVTFRCDPISEHNRLYWYRQTLGQGPEFLTYFQNEAQLEKSRLLSDRFSAERPKGSFSTLEIQRTEQGDSAMYLCASSLDRGRPGNTIYFGEGSWLTVV.

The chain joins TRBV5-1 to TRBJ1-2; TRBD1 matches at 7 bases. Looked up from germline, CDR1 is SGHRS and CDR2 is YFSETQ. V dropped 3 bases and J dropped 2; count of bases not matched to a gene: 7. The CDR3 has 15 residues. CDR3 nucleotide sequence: TGCGCCAGCAGCTCAGGGACAGATGTCAACTATGGCTACACCTTC. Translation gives CASSSGTDVNYGYTF.

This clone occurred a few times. The DNA of the CDR3 is TGTGCCAGCAGAGGCCTAGTGGTGGAGACCCAGTACTTC. Its protein product is CASRGLVVETQYF. The gene calls are TRBV2 and TRBJ2-5; D gene ambiguous. The CDR3 consists of 13 residues. Deletions cut 6 bases from V and 5 bases from J, with 13 bases between. The V gene's germline CDR1 is SNHLY and CDR2 FYNNEI.

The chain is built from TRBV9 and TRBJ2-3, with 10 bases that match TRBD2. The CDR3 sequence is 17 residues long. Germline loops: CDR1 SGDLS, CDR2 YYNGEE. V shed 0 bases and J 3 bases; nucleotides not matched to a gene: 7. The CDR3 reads CASSVGSLAGGTDTQYF. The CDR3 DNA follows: TGTGCCAGCAGCGTAGGCTCCTTAGCGGGAGGTACAGATACGCAGTATTTT.

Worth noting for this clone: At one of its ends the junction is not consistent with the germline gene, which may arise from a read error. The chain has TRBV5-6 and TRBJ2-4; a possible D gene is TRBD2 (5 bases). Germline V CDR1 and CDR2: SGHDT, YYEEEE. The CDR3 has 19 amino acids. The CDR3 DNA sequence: TGTGCCAGCAGCTTGGCTGGTTATTCGCCAGCGCTAGCCAAAAACAGTCAGTACTTC. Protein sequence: CASSLAGYSPALAKNSQYF.

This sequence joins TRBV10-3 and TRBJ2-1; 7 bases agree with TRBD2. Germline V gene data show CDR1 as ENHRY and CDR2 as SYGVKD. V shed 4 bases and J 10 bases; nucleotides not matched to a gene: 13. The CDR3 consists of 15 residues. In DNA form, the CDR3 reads TGTGCCATCAGTGCAGTCAGCGGGACTACGCGGGAGCAGTTCTTC. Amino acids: CAISAVSGTTREQFF.

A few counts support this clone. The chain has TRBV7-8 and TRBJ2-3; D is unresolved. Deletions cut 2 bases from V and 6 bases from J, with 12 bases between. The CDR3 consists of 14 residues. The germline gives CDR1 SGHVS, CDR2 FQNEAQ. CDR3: CASSLSNGPDTQYF. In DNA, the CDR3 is TGTGCCAGCAGCTTAAGCAATGGGCCCGATACGCAGTATTTT.

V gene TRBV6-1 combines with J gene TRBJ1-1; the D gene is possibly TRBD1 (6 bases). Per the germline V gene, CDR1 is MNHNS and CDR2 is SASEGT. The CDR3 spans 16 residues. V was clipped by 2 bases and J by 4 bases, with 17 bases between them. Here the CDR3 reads CASSEIFGGRATEAFF. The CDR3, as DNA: TGTGCCAGCAGTGAAATATTCGGGGGGCGCGCCACTGAAGCTTTCTTT.

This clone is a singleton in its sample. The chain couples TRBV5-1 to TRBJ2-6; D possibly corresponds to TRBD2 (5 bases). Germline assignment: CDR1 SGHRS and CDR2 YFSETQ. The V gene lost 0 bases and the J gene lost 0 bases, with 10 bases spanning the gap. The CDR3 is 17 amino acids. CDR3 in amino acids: CASSLGLRVSGANVLTF. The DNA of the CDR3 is TGCGCCAGCAGCTTGGGATTGAGGGTCTCTGGGGCCAACGTCCTGACTTTC.

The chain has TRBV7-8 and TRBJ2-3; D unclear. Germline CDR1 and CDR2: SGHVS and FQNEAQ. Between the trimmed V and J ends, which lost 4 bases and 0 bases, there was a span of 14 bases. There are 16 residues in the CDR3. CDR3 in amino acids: CASSSGVAISTDTQYF. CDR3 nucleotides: TGTGCCAGCAGCTCCGGTGTAGCAATCAGCACAGATACGCAGTATTTT.

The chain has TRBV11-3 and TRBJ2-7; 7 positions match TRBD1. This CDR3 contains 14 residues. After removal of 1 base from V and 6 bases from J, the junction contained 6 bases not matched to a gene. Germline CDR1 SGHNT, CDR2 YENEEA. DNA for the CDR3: TGTGCCAGCAGCTTAGCCGACAGGGCTTCCGAGCAGTACTTC. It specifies CASSLADRASEQYF.

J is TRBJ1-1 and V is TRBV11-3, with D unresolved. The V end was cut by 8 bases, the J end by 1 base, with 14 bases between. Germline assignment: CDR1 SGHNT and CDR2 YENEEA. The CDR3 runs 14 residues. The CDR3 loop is CASGVGRGNTEAFF. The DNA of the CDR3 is TGTGCCAGCGGAGTTGGACGGGGGAACACTGAAGCTTTCTTT.

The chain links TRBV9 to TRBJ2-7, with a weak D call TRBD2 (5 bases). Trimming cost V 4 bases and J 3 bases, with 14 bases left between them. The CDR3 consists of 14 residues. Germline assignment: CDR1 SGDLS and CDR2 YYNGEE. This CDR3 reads CASSTSLAGYEQYF. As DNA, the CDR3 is TGTGCCAGCAGCACTAGTCTTGCGGGCTACGAGCAGTACTTC.

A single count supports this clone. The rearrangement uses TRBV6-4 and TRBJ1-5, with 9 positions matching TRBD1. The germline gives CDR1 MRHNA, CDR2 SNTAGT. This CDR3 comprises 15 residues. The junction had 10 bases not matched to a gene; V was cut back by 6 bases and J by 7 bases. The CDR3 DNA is TGTGCCAGCAGCGAGGGACAGGGAAGAGGACAGCCCCAGCATTTT. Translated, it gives CASSEGQGRGQPQHF.

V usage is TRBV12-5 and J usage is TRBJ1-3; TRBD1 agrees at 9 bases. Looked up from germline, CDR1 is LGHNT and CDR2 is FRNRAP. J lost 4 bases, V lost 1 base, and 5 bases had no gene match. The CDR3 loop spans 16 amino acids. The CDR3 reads CASGLDTGGAGNTIYF. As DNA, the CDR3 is TGTGCTAGTGGTTTGGACACAGGGGGCGCCGGAAACACCATATATTTT.

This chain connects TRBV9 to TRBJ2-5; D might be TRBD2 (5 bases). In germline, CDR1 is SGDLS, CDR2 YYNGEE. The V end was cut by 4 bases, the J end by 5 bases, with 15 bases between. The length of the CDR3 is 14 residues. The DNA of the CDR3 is TGTGCCAGCAGCCCTGCTATGGCGGGTGAGACCCAGTACTTC. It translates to CASSPAMAGETQYF.

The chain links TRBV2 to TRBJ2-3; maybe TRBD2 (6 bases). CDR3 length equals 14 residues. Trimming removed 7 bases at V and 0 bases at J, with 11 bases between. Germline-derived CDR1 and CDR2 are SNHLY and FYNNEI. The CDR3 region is CASIPGTSTDTQYF. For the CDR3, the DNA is TGTGCCAGCATCCCCGGGACTAGCACAGATACGCAGTATTTT.

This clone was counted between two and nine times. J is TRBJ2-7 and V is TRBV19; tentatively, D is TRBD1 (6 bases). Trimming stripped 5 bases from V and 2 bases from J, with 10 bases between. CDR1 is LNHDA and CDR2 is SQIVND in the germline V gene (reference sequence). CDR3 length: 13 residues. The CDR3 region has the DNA TGTGCCAGTAGTCCGGGACACACCTACGAGCAGTACTTC. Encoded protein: CASSPGHTYEQYF.

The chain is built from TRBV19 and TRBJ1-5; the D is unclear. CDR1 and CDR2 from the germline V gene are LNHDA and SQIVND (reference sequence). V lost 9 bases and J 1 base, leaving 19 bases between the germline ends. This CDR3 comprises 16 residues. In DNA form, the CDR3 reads TGTGCCAGCGATACGGCGGGCAGGCGGAGCAATCAGCCCCAGCATTTT. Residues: CASDTAGRRSNQPQHF.

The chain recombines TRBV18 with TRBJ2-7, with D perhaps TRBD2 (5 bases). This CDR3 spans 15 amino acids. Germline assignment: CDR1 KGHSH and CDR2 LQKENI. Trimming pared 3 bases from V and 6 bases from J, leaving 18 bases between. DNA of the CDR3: TGTGCCAGCTCACCGGAGGCCTCGAGCTTTCGCGAGCAGTACTTC. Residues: CASSPEASSFREQYF.

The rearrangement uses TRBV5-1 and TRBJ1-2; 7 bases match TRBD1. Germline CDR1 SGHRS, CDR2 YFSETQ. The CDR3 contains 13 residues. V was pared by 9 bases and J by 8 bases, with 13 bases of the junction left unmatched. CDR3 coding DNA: TGCGCCACCTCGAGAGAGACAGGGAGCGGCTACACCTTC. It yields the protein CATSRETGSGYTF.

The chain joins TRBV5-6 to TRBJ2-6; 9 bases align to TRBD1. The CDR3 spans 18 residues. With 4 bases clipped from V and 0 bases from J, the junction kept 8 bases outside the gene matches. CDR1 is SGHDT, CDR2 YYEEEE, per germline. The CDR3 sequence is CASSLRDRAFSGANVLTF. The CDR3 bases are TGTGCCAGCAGCCTAAGGGACAGGGCCTTCTCTGGGGCCAACGTCCTGACTTTC.